This record looks at one T cell receptor beta chain sequence and its context. The CDR3 totals 16 residues. Germline loops: CDR1 LGHDT, CDR2 YNNKEL (reference sequence). The V end was cut by 5 bases, the J end by 0 bases, with 14 bases between. This entry comes from a study of blood T cell repertoires in COVID-19. TCRdb keeps only in-frame clones here, not all; method: immunoSEQ multiplex PCR. Here the sample spans just under 350,000 clones, approximately 89% being singletons. The source of this sequence is a woman aged 18-29 years who had recovered from COVID-19. The rearrangement joins TRBV3-1 (or the pseudogene TRBV3-2) to TRBJ2-1; TRBD2 is a possible D gene (5 bases). The sample comprised peripheral blood. The CDR3 DNA is TGTGCCAGCAGCTATACCCGACTATACTCCTACAATGAGCAGTTCTTC. Translated, it gives CASSYTRLYSYNEQFF.